The next 2 T cell receptor beta chains were all read from a single sample in a study of cytomegalovirus exposure and HLA in healthy donors. Profiling relied on immunoSEQ multiplex PCR, and the TCRdb table lists in-frame clones only, not all of them. The sample lists more than 150,000 clones, more than 80% seen once, with more than 6.5% in the top ten. The material sequenced was PBMCs. These receptors were obtained from a young man in good health and CMV-seropositive.

The V and J genes are TRBV15 and TRBJ2-3, with D possibly matching TRBD1 (6 bases). Per germline, CDR1 LNHNV and CDR2 YYDKDF (reference sequence). V was shortened by 1 base and J by 1 base, with 12 bases between the two germline ends. This CDR3 region has 16 residues. CDR3 sequence reads: CATSRGQEDGTDTQYF. CDR3 bases: TGTGCCACCAGCAGAGGACAGGAGGATGGCACAGATACGCAGTATTTT.

The genes are TRBV6-1 and TRBJ2-7; perhaps TRBD1 as D (5 bases). Trimming shortened V by 6 bases and J by 2 bases, and 17 bases separated the two germline ends. The germline V gene has CDR1 MNHNS and CDR2 SASEGT. This CDR3 contains 15 residues. The CDR3 reads CASSERDSSAYEQYF. The CDR3 DNA is TGTGCCAGCAGCGAAAGAGACAGCTCGGCCTACGAGCAGTACTTC.